Listed below are T cell receptor beta chains from one sample, sequenced in a study of cytomegalovirus exposure and HLA in healthy donors. Data came from immunoSEQ multiplex PCR; TCRdb stores just in-frame clones and leaves some out. The repertoire holds 75,000 to 95,000 clones, with over 55% as singletons. Sequenced input: PBMCs. The source of these receptors is a woman aged 45-65 years in good health and CMV-seropositive. CDR3s include the opening cysteine and the closing phenylalanine or tryptophan. Each record gives: V gene, D gene, J gene, clone size, CDR3 DNA, CDR3 protein. The D gene is left open where the match is weak. A row's size may be missing; if present it is once, few, many or a size class.

v_call: TRBV30; d_call: NA; j_call: TRBJ2-5; clone_size: NA; cdr3_nt: TGTGCCTGGAGGGCACAAGAGACCCAGTACTTC; cdr3_aa: CAWRAQETQYF
v_call: TRBV9; d_call: TRBD1; j_call: TRBJ1-2; clone_size: few; cdr3_nt: TGTGCCAGCAGCATCGGACAGGGGGCAGGATATGGCTACACCTTC; cdr3_aa: CASSIGQGAGYGYTF
v_call: TRBV9; d_call: NA; j_call: TRBJ1-1; clone_size: few; cdr3_nt: TGTGCCAGCAGTCCAGCTCCCGGCGGGACTGAAGCTTTCTTT; cdr3_aa: CASSPAPGGTEAFF
v_call: TRBV5-1; d_call: NA; j_call: TRBJ2-2; clone_size: NA; cdr3_nt: TGCGCCAGCAGCTTTCAGGGGAGCGGGGAGCTGTTTTTT; cdr3_aa: CASSFQGSGELFF
v_call: TRBV6-5; d_call: NA; j_call: TRBJ2-7; clone_size: few; cdr3_nt: TGTGCCAGCAGGCTGACAGGTTCCGACCTCTACGAGCAGTACTTC; cdr3_aa: CASRLTGSDLYEQYF
v_call: TRBV6-4; d_call: NA; j_call: TRBJ2-7; clone_size: NA; cdr3_nt: TGTGCCAGCAGCGCAGGAGGGCGCCGGTACTTC; cdr3_aa: CASSAGGRRYF
v_call: TRBV14; d_call: NA; j_call: TRBJ2-2; clone_size: NA; cdr3_nt: TGTGCCAGCAGCCAAGACAACCACAGCGGGGAGCTGTTTTTT; cdr3_aa: CASSQDNHSGELFF
v_call: TRBV28; d_call: NA; j_call: TRBJ1-2; clone_size: once; cdr3_nt: TGTGCCAGCACCCCAGGGAAGTTCTATGGCTACACCTTC; cdr3_aa: CASTPGKFYGYTF
v_call: TRBV7-9; d_call: TRBD1; j_call: TRBJ2-2; clone_size: NA; cdr3_nt: TGTGCCAGCAGCTTGGGACAGGGGTCCGGGGAGCTGTTTTTT; cdr3_aa: CASSLGQGSGELFF
v_call: TRBV9; d_call: NA; j_call: TRBJ1-2; clone_size: NA; cdr3_nt: TGTGCCAGCAGCGTAGATGTAGTCGGGGGGTTCTATGGCTACACCTTC; cdr3_aa: CASSVDVVGGFYGYTF
v_call: TRBV5-6; d_call: NA; j_call: TRBJ2-7; clone_size: NA; cdr3_nt: TGTGCCAGCAGCCCCGGGGGGCACTCCTACGAGCAGTACTTC; cdr3_aa: CASSPGGHSYEQYF
v_call: TRBV30; d_call: TRBD1; j_call: TRBJ2-1; clone_size: NA; cdr3_nt: TGTGCCGGACAGGGTCGCCCTTACAATGAGCAGTTCTTC; cdr3_aa: CAGQGRPYNEQFF
v_call: TRBV7-9; d_call: TRBD1; j_call: TRBJ1-1; clone_size: once; cdr3_nt: TGTGCCAGCAGCTTATTTGGACAGGCGAACACTGAAGCTTTCTTT; cdr3_aa: CASSLFGQANTEAFF
v_call: TRBV6-5; d_call: NA; j_call: TRBJ2-5; clone_size: NA; cdr3_nt: TGTGCCAGCAGAGTAGCCGAGACCCAGTACTTC; cdr3_aa: CASRVAETQYF
v_call: TRBV6-6; d_call: NA; j_call: TRBJ1-5; clone_size: NA; cdr3_nt: TGTGCCAGCAGTTACTCGCAGGGACTAAGCAATCAGCCCCAGCATTTT; cdr3_aa: CASSYSQGLSNQPQHF
v_call: TRBV11-3; d_call: TRBD1; j_call: TRBJ2-1; clone_size: NA; cdr3_nt: TGTGCCAGCAGCGAAGGGACAGGGTATGAGCAGTTCTTC; cdr3_aa: CASSEGTGYEQFF
v_call: TRBV28; d_call: NA; j_call: TRBJ1-2; clone_size: NA; cdr3_nt: TGTGCCAGCAGTACGGTAAACTATGGCTACACCTTC; cdr3_aa: CASSTVNYGYTF
v_call: TRBV6-5; d_call: TRBD1; j_call: TRBJ1-2; clone_size: once; cdr3_nt: TGTGCCAGCAGCCGTGGACAGGGGGTGTTTGGCTACACCTTC; cdr3_aa: CASSRGQGVFGYTF
v_call: TRBV7-9; d_call: NA; j_call: TRBJ1-2; clone_size: NA; cdr3_nt: TGTTCCAGCAGCTCCACGACTGGCCCCTATGGCTACACCTTC; cdr3_aa: CSSSSTTGPYGYTF
v_call: TRBV25-1; d_call: TRBD1; j_call: TRBJ1-2; clone_size: NA; cdr3_nt: TGTGCCAGCAGTGAACGGGCAGGGGGCGAGTGGGGCTACACCTTC; cdr3_aa: CASSERAGGEWGYTF
v_call: TRBV5-1; d_call: TRBD1; j_call: TRBJ2-7; clone_size: NA; cdr3_nt: TGCGCCAGCAGCCCCGGGACAGCCTACGAGCAGTACTTC; cdr3_aa: CASSPGTAYEQYF
v_call: TRBV14; d_call: NA; j_call: TRBJ1-3; clone_size: NA; cdr3_nt: TGTGCCAGCAGCCAAGTTCTGTCTGCTGGAAACACCATATATTTT; cdr3_aa: CASSQVLSAGNTIYF
v_call: TRBV4-1; d_call: NA; j_call: TRBJ1-3; clone_size: NA; cdr3_nt: TGCGCCAGCAGCCAAGATCGGGCTGGAAACACCATATATTTT; cdr3_aa: CASSQDRAGNTIYF